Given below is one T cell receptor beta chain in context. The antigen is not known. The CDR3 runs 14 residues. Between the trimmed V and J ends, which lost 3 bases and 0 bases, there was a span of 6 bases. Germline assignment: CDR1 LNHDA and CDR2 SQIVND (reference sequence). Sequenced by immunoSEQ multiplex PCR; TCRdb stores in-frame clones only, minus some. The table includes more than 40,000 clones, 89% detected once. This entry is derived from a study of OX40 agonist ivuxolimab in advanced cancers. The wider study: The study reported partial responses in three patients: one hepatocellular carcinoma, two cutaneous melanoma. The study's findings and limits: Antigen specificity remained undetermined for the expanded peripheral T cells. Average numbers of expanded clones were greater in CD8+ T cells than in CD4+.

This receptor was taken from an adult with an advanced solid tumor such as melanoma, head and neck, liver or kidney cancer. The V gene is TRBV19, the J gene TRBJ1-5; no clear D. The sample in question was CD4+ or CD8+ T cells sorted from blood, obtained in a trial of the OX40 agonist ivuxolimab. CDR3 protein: CASSIGVSNQPQHF. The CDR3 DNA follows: TGTGCCAGTAGTATTGGGGTTAGCAATCAGCCCCAGCATTTT.